The clone carrying this T cell receptor (beta chain) was recorded once. Its cognate antigen is unknown. The data were obtained in a study of shared clonotypes between healthy human individuals. Study-level points and caveats: Shared across a few donors were 5% to 6% of the naive CD4 clonotypes. The study generally estimated greater richness for naive than memory subsets. The small donor group covered limited genetic and exposure diversity.

The donors were adults (healthy and HIV-negative) with no recent acute infections or vaccinations. Germline values: CDR1 SGDLS, CDR2 YYNGEE. This CDR3 comprises 13 residues. The V gene lost 4 bases and the J gene lost 3 bases, with 9 bases spanning the gap. Only in-frame clones appear in the TCRdb table, and some are missing; sequencing was by immunoSEQ multiplex PCR. The sample has around 2.5 million clones; more than 85% are singletons. Sequencing was performed on naive CD4+ T cells from PBMCs. Subset noted: CD45RA+ positively selected. The chain is built from TRBV9 and TRBJ2-3; weak D call: TRBD1 (6 bases). This clonotype was sampled from a man younger than 30 in good health. Some clones in this sample may be carry-over from other donors' samples. The CDR3 DNA reads TGTGCCAGCAGCCCAGGGGTAACAGATACGCAGTATTTT. It specifies CASSPGVTDTQYF.